Listed below are T cell receptor beta chains from one sample, sequenced in a study of blood T cell repertoires in COVID-19. Clones were read by immunoSEQ multiplex PCR, and TCRdb kept only the in-frame ones, dropping some. Here the sample spans roughly 500,000 clones, approximately 87% being singletons. Sequenced: PBMCs or T cells enriched from blood (not recorded which). These receptors were obtained from a woman aged 40 to 55 who had recovered from COVID-19. Both conserved end residues are part of each CDR3. The order of the fields is CDR3 protein, CDR3 length, V gene.

CASSLSGDSSYEQYF,15,TRBV2
CASSPPRGTSGSDEQFF,17,TRBV18
CASSLVGDSSYNEQFF,16,TRBV7-2
CASSLAGSGSEAFF,14,TRBV5-5
CASSLWNRAHQPQHF,15,TRBV3-1/TRBV3-2
CASSLYRGGYTF,12,TRBV5-8
CASTRTPGLNTEAFF,15,TRBV6-5
CAISTTGQGDTQYF,14,TRBV10-3
CAWRVVGGGETQYF,14,TRBV30
CASSPVGRYGYTF,13,TRBV27
CATLGQGNTEAFF,13,TRBV10-3
CASSQYPSYEQYF,13,TRBV6-5
CASPRGSAGELFF,13,TRBV7-9
CASSQRGGHYGYTF,14,TRBV6-2/TRBV6-3
CASSTGTKVREAFF,14,TRBV27
CATSQDRNTEAFF,13,TRBV24-1
CASRDSARGRAEAFF,15,TRBV27
CASSLGVEGTGGLRYTF,17,TRBV6-2/TRBV6-3
CASSQAFGQGGEKLFF,16,TRBV4-3
CASSHPTGTQYF,12,TRBV6-5
CASSIFSYGYTF,12,TRBV19
CASSPGHYNQPQHF,14,TRBV27
CASSPRTGGYNEQFF,15,TRBV7-8
CATGTEQPQHF,11,TRBV24-1
CSGGGASGRTYNEQFF,16,TRBV29-1
CSGTRTGLKETQYF,14,TRBV29-1
CASSFGRNTEAFF,13,TRBV11-3
CASGPPGQGSKHTGELFF,18,TRBV12-5
CAWRRTGVVNGYTF,14,TRBV30
CASIKPPADFSYEQYF,16,TRBV25-1
CASSPYRGGIQYF,13,TRBV12-3/TRBV12-4
CASSDTAEGGVAKNIQYF,18,TRBV6-2/TRBV6-3
CASSMLGRGETGANVLTF,18,TRBV19
CASTGTSGIQTYNEQFF,17,TRBV10-2
CATSPPGHANTEAFF,15,TRBV15
CATSDGVQPQHF,12,TRBV24-1
CAWIRGRVLDPEAFF,15,TRBV30
CASSPLLAREQYF,13,TRBV12-3/TRBV12-4
CASSSRTTESSYNEQFF,17,TRBV6-2/TRBV6-3
CASSSRQGLTNYGYTF,16,TRBV5-1
CASSLGGQLETQYF,14,TRBV7-9
CASIFELVSYNEQFF,15,TRBV6-5
CASSRGGTYEQYF,13,TRBV6-5
CASSEYRGQGNTIYF,15,TRBV3-1/TRBV3-2
CASSSPGQGGGGYTF,15,TRBV5-6
CASINSFYGYTF,12,TRBV21-1
CASSLLSQGGSGNTIYF,17,TRBV28
CASSTGDTNYGYTF,14,TRBV5-1
CATTPRLAGEETQYF,15,TRBV10-3
CASSPGRDHYGYTF,14,TRBV13
CASSTGQGLSGELFF,15,TRBV9
CASREPDRDLEAFF,14,TRBV19
CASSPGRGGGYTF,13,TRBV6-5
CASSLDVGASSYNEQFF,17,TRBV5-1
CATYRDRETSGRAGEQFF,18,TRBV21-1
CASSPGGGQGFYGYTF,16,TRBV5-4
CASSYSNQGAGNTIYF,16,TRBV6-5